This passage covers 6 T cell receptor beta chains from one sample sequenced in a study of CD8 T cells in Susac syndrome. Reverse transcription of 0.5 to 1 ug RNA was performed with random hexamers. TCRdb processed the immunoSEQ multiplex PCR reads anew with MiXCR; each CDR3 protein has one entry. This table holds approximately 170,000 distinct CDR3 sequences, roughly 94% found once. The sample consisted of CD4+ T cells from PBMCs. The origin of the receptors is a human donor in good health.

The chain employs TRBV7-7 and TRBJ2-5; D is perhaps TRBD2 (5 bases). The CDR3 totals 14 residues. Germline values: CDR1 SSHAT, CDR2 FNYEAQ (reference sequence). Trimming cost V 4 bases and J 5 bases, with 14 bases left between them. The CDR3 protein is CASSYGPPGETQYF. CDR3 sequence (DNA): TGTGCCAGCAGCTACGGACCCCCGGGGGAGACCCAGTACTTC.

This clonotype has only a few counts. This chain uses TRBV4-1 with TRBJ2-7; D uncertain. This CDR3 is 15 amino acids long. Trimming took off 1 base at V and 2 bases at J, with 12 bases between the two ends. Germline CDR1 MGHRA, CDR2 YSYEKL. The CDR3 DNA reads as TGCGCCAGCAGCCAAGGGTCCTTGAGCCCCTACGAGCAGTACTTC. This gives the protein CASSQGSLSPYEQYF.

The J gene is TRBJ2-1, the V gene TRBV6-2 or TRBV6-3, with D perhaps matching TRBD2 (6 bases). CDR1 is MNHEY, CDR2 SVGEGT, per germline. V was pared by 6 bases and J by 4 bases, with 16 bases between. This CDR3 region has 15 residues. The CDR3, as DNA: TGTGCCAGCAGCCTAACTAGCTCCGGATACAATGAGCAGTTCTTC. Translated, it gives CASSLTSSGYNEQFF.

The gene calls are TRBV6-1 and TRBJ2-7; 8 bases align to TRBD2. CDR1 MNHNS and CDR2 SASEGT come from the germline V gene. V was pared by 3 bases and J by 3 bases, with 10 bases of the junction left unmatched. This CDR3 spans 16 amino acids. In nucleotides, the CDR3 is TGTGCCAGCAGTGAGTTCCCGGGACTAGGCTTCTACGAGCAGTACTTC. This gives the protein CASSEFPGLGFYEQYF.

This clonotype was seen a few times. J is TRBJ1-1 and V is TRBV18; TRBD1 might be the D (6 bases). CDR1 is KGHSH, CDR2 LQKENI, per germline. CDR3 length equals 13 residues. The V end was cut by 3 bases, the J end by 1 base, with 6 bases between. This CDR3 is CASSPGQNTEAFF. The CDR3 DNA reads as TGTGCCAGCTCACCGGGACAGAACACTGAAGCTTTCTTT.

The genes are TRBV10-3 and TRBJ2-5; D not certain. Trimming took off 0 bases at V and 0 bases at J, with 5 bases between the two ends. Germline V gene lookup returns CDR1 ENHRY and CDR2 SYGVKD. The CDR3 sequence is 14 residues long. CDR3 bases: TGTGCCATCAGTGAGTCGACAAACCAAGAGACCCAGTACTTC. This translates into CAISESTNQETQYF.